One and the same sample provided the 8 T cell receptor beta chains below, sequenced in a study of cytomegalovirus exposure and HLA in healthy donors. PCR primers comprised 60 Vbeta and 13 Jbeta primers. Data came from immunoSEQ multiplex PCR; TCRdb stores just in-frame clones and leaves some out. This sample has 150,000 to 200,000 clones; 80% occur once, and the top ten carry more than 1.1%. The sample consisted of PBMCs. Receptors were obtained from a girl aged 5-17 years in good health and CMV-seropositive.

The chain recombines TRBV14 with TRBJ1-5; 8 bases line up with TRBD1. This CDR3 is 16 amino acids long. V was clipped by 1 base and J by 7 bases; unmatched bases: 9. CDR1 SGHDN and CDR2 FVKESK come from the germline V gene. CDR3 bases: TGTGCCAGCAGCCAAGGATCCCAGGGGGCCTGCCAGCCCCAGCATTTT. Protein: CASSQGSQGACQPQHF.

J is TRBJ2-7 and V is TRBV28; D unresolved. This CDR3 region has 14 residues. CDR1 and CDR2 from the germline V gene are MDHEN and SYDVKM. Trimming left V 8 bases short and J 7 bases short, with 21 bases between. The CDR3 DNA follows: TGTGCCAGCGTGAAGGTTGGCTCCCTGCGGGAGCAGTACTTC. Protein: CASVKVGSLREQYF.

V and J are TRBV5-1 and TRBJ2-7, with D maybe TRBD2 (5 bases). Trimming took 0 bases from V and 2 from J, leaving 15 bases between them. Looked up from germline, CDR1 is SGHRS and CDR2 is YFSETQ. The CDR3 runs 16 residues. The DNA for the CDR3 is TGCGCCAGCAGCTTGGGACCCGAGGGTCCCCCCTACGAGCAGTACTTC. Residues: CASSLGPEGPPYEQYF.

V gene TRBV27 combines with J gene TRBJ2-7, with TRBD1 identical over 11 bases. CDR3 length: 14 residues. V lost 6 bases to trimming and J lost 3 bases; unmatched junction nucleotides: 4. Germline V CDR1 and CDR2: MNHEY, SMNVEV (reference sequence). The DNA of the CDR3 is TGTGCCAGCAGACCCGGGACAGGGGGCTACGAGCAGTACTTC. This codes for CASRPGTGGYEQYF.

This rearrangement joins TRBV5-1 to TRBJ1-2; D is undetermined. Trimming left V 0 bases short and J 4 bases short, with 7 bases between. From germline, CDR1 is SGHRS and CDR2 YFSETQ. The CDR3 has 13 amino acids. The CDR3: CASSLGTFYGYTF. In DNA form, the CDR3 reads TGCGCCAGCAGCTTGGGGACTTTCTATGGCTACACCTTC.

This chain uses TRBV6-6 with TRBJ2-1, with 11 bases lining up with TRBD2. The length of the CDR3 is 14 residues. CDR1 and CDR2 (germline): MNHNY, SVGAGI (reference sequence). Unmatched junction bases numbered 6, after V lost 6 bases and J lost 8 bases. The CDR3 bases are TGTGCCAGCAGAGAGGGACTAGCGGATTATGAGCAGTTCTTC. Protein sequence: CASREGLADYEQFF.

V gene TRBV4-1 combines with J gene TRBJ2-5; TRBD1 matches 7 bases. V trimming: 1 base; J trimming: 4 bases; junction bases outside the gene matches: 3. The germline gives CDR1 MGHRA, CDR2 YSYEKL. This CDR3 contains 14 residues. The CDR3 loop reads CASSQGQGVETQYF. The DNA of the CDR3 is TGCGCCAGCAGCCAAGGACAGGGAGTAGAGACCCAGTACTTC.

This clone was seen a single time. The V gene is TRBV29-1, the J gene TRBJ2-3; possibly TRBD1 for D (5 bases). The V end was cut by 2 bases, the J end by 6 bases, with 18 bases between. This CDR3 spans 15 amino acids. Germline V gene lookup returns CDR1 SQVTM and CDR2 ANQGSEA. The CDR3: CSVERTVGGADTQYF. CDR3 DNA sequence: TGCAGCGTTGAACGGACCGTTGGTGGGGCGGATACGCAGTATTTT.